A selection of T cell receptor beta chains follows, all from one sample in a study of blood T cells in healthy people across ages. Each CDR3 protein gets one entry after TCRdb re-called the 5' RACE reads with MiXCR. The table shows approximately 1.5 million distinct CDR3 sequences, with 30% to 35% occurring only once. The sample comprised blood. Receptors originate from a woman aged 25-40 years in good health. The CDR3 runs from the conserved cysteine through the conserved F or W. The order of the fields is clone size, D gene, V gene, J gene, CDR3 protein, CDR3 DNA. D genes are given only for firm matches. The size entry is marked missing in some rows and otherwise reads once, few, many or a size class.

clone size: few; D gene: NA; V gene: TRBV7-8; J gene: TRBJ2-3; CDR3 protein: CASSPGRLGRTDTQYF; CDR3 DNA: TGTGCCAGCAGCCCGGGACGGCTAGGCCGCACAGATACGCAGTATTTT
clone size: NA; D gene: TRBD1; V gene: TRBV6-1; J gene: TRBJ2-7; CDR3 protein: CASSRTGGVFVYEQYF; CDR3 DNA: TGTGCCAGCAGTCGGACAGGGGGCGTTTTCGTCTACGAGCAGTACTTC
clone size: few; D gene: NA; V gene: TRBV5-1; J gene: TRBJ2-7; CDR3 protein: CASSLIEGGEQYF; CDR3 DNA: TGCGCCAGCAGCTTGATAGAGGGCGGCGAGCAGTACTTC
clone size: NA; D gene: NA; V gene: TRBV20-1; J gene: TRBJ2-5; CDR3 protein: CSARMEYETQYF; CDR3 DNA: TGCAGTGCGAGGATGGAATACGAGACCCAGTACTTC
clone size: NA; D gene: NA; V gene: TRBV6-1; J gene: TRBJ2-7; CDR3 protein: CASSARLTGSYEQYF; CDR3 DNA: TGTGCCAGCAGTGCACGACTAACAGGCTCCTACGAGCAGTACTTC
clone size: NA; D gene: TRBD1; V gene: TRBV27; J gene: TRBJ2-3; CDR3 protein: CASSFATGGTDTQYF; CDR3 DNA: TGTGCCAGCAGTTTCGCGACAGGGGGGACAGATACGCAGTATTTT
clone size: NA; D gene: NA; V gene: TRBV5-1; J gene: TRBJ2-5; CDR3 protein: CASSLEVSSQGNLKAQYF; CDR3 DNA: TGCGCCAGCAGCTTGGAAGTTTCGTCTCAGGGAAACTTAAAGGCGCAGTACTTC
clone size: few; D gene: TRBD1; V gene: TRBV5-1; J gene: TRBJ2-7; CDR3 protein: CASSLRFGGQGAYEQYF; CDR3 DNA: TGCGCCAGCAGCTTGCGATTCGGTGGACAGGGGGCTTACGAGCAGTACTTC
clone size: NA; D gene: NA; V gene: TRBV10-3; J gene: TRBJ2-1; CDR3 protein: CAISEGDSDKFF; CDR3 DNA: TGTGCCATCAGTGAAGGGGACTCCGATAAGTTCTTC
clone size: many; D gene: NA; V gene: TRBV29-1; J gene: TRBJ1-2; CDR3 protein: CSVEDHFAGGGYTF; CDR3 DNA: TGCAGCGTTGAAGATCACTTTGCAGGTGGCGGCTACACCTTC
clone size: NA; D gene: NA; V gene: TRBV3-1; J gene: TRBJ2-1; CDR3 protein: CASSREGGRDEQFF; CDR3 DNA: TGTGCCAGCAGCCGGGAGGGGGGAAGGGATGAGCAGTTCTTC
clone size: NA; D gene: NA; V gene: TRBV5-5; J gene: TRBJ2-7; CDR3 protein: CASSFSQGHSYEQYF; CDR3 DNA: TGTGCCAGCAGCTTTTCTCAGGGGCACTCCTACGAGCAGTACTTC
clone size: few; D gene: TRBD2; V gene: TRBV6-2/TRBV6-3; J gene: TRBJ2-7; CDR3 protein: CASSYTLAGDGSYEQYF; CDR3 DNA: TGTGCCAGCAGTTACACCCTAGCGGGAGACGGGTCCTACGAGCAGTACTTC
clone size: few; D gene: NA; V gene: TRBV11-2; J gene: TRBJ1-2; CDR3 protein: CASSYLWENGYTF; CDR3 DNA: TGTGCCAGCAGCTACCTTTGGGAGAATGGCTACACCTTC
clone size: NA; D gene: NA; V gene: TRBV28; J gene: TRBJ1-4; CDR3 protein: CASSPGLDGNEKLFF; CDR3 DNA: TGTGCCAGCAGCCCAGGGTTGGACGGTAATGAAAAACTGTTTTTT
clone size: NA; D gene: NA; V gene: TRBV4-1; J gene: TRBJ2-7; CDR3 protein: CASSQATGALYEQYF; CDR3 DNA: TGCGCCAGCAGCCAAGCGACCGGGGCCCTATACGAGCAGTACTTC
clone size: NA; D gene: TRBD1; V gene: TRBV9; J gene: TRBJ2-1; CDR3 protein: CASGRQGDEQFF; CDR3 DNA: TGTGCCAGCGGACGACAGGGGGATGAGCAGTTCTTC
clone size: many; D gene: NA; V gene: TRBV4-2; J gene: TRBJ1-5; CDR3 protein: CASSQEQGSRQPQHF; CDR3 DNA: TGTGCCAGCAGCCAAGAACAGGGTAGTCGTCAGCCCCAGCATTTT
clone size: few; D gene: NA; V gene: TRBV6-2/TRBV6-3; J gene: TRBJ1-1; CDR3 protein: CASNLQGSTEAFF; CDR3 DNA: TGTGCCAGCAACCTACAGGGAAGCACTGAAGCTTTCTTT
clone size: few; D gene: NA; V gene: TRBV28; J gene: TRBJ2-1; CDR3 protein: CASTPRATRYNEQFF; CDR3 DNA: TGTGCCAGCACCCCACGGGCTACTCGTTACAATGAGCAGTTCTTC
clone size: few; D gene: NA; V gene: TRBV7-9; J gene: TRBJ2-7; CDR3 protein: CATTAMEEQYF; CDR3 DNA: TGTGCCACGACGGCGATGGAGGAGCAGTACTTC
clone size: NA; D gene: NA; V gene: TRBV3-1; J gene: TRBJ1-6; CDR3 protein: CASSRYRNSPLHF; CDR3 DNA: TGTGCCAGCAGCCGCTACAGGAATTCACCCCTCCACTTT
clone size: few; D gene: NA; V gene: TRBV6-1; J gene: TRBJ2-5; CDR3 protein: CASSPNRGGETQYF; CDR3 DNA: TGTGCCAGCAGCCCGAACCGGGGTGGCGAGACCCAGTACTTC
clone size: few; D gene: NA; V gene: TRBV27; J gene: TRBJ1-2; CDR3 protein: CASILKPRGLNYGYTF; CDR3 DNA: TGTGCCAGCATCTTAAAACCCCGGGGGCTCAACTATGGCTACACCTTC
clone size: NA; D gene: NA; V gene: TRBV28; J gene: TRBJ2-1; CDR3 protein: CASSSMTRVRNEQFF; CDR3 DNA: TGTGCCAGCAGTTCAATGACTAGGGTCCGGAATGAGCAGTTCTTC
clone size: NA; D gene: TRBD1; V gene: TRBV5-1; J gene: TRBJ1-2; CDR3 protein: CASSGWTGGDYTF; CDR3 DNA: TGCGCCAGCAGCGGCTGGACAGGGGGCGACTACACCTTC
clone size: NA; D gene: NA; V gene: TRBV11-1; J gene: TRBJ1-2; CDR3 protein: CASSLWGPEQGYTF; CDR3 DNA: TGTGCCAGCAGCTTATGGGGACCTGAGCAGGGCTACACCTTC
clone size: NA; D gene: TRBD2; V gene: TRBV20-1; J gene: TRBJ2-1; CDR3 protein: CSARASTSANEQFF; CDR3 DNA: TGCAGTGCTAGAGCTTCGACTAGCGCAAATGAGCAGTTCTTC
clone size: many; D gene: NA; V gene: TRBV29-1; J gene: TRBJ1-2; CDR3 protein: CSVEPEGNGYGYTF; CDR3 DNA: TGCAGCGTTGAACCCGAGGGGAACGGCTATGGCTACACCTTC
clone size: few; D gene: NA; V gene: TRBV20-1; J gene: TRBJ2-1; CDR3 protein: CSARGDFNEQFF; CDR3 DNA: TGCAGTGCTAGAGGCGACTTCAATGAGCAGTTCTTC
clone size: few; D gene: TRBD1; V gene: TRBV28; J gene: TRBJ2-1; CDR3 protein: CASIGAGTGDNEQFF; CDR3 DNA: TGTGCCAGCATTGGGGCAGGGACAGGGGACAATGAGCAGTTCTTC
clone size: NA; D gene: NA; V gene: TRBV7-9; J gene: TRBJ1-4; CDR3 protein: CASSYRQPTNGKLFF; CDR3 DNA: TGTGCCAGCAGCTACAGACAGCCAACTAATGGAAAACTGTTTTTT
clone size: NA; D gene: NA; V gene: TRBV6-6; J gene: TRBJ2-7; CDR3 protein: CASSYSNQGTGEQYF; CDR3 DNA: TGTGCCAGCAGTTACTCGAATCAGGGAACGGGCGAGCAGTACTTC
clone size: NA; D gene: TRBD1; V gene: TRBV6-2/TRBV6-3; J gene: TRBJ1-5; CDR3 protein: CASSYSMDREQPQHF; CDR3 DNA: TGTGCCAGCAGTTACTCGATGGACAGGGAACAGCCCCAGCATTTT
clone size: NA; D gene: TRBD2; V gene: TRBV9; J gene: TRBJ2-3; CDR3 protein: CASSPMGGDLADTQYF; CDR3 DNA: TGTGCCAGCAGCCCGATGGGGGGGGACTTAGCGGATACGCAGTATTTT
clone size: few; D gene: NA; V gene: TRBV7-9; J gene: TRBJ1-4; CDR3 protein: CASSSTAGNEKLFF; CDR3 DNA: TGTGCCAGCAGCTCGACCGCTGGTAATGAAAAACTGTTTTTT
clone size: few; D gene: NA; V gene: TRBV15; J gene: TRBJ2-7; CDR3 protein: CATSLRQEHYEQYF; CDR3 DNA: TGTGCCACCAGCCTCCGACAGGAGCACTACGAGCAGTACTTC
clone size: few; D gene: NA; V gene: TRBV10-3; J gene: TRBJ1-5; CDR3 protein: CAISDKGISQPQHF; CDR3 DNA: TGTGCCATCAGTGATAAAGGGATCAGTCAGCCCCAGCATTTT
clone size: NA; D gene: NA; V gene: TRBV4-2; J gene: TRBJ2-1; CDR3 protein: CASSPEGWNSCSEQFF; CDR3 DNA: TGTGCCAGCAGCCCCGAAGGGTGGAACAGTTGCAGTGAGCAGTTCTTC
clone size: many; D gene: NA; V gene: TRBV29-1; J gene: TRBJ1-1; CDR3 protein: CSVAMVGTEAFF; CDR3 DNA: TGCAGCGTGGCCATGGTGGGCACTGAAGCTTTCTTT
clone size: NA; D gene: NA; V gene: TRBV6-5; J gene: TRBJ2-2; CDR3 protein: CASSYSSFNTGERFF; CDR3 DNA: TGTGCCAGCAGTTACTCCTCGTTTAACACCGGGGAGCGGTTTTTT
clone size: many; D gene: NA; V gene: TRBV5-1; J gene: TRBJ2-1; CDR3 protein: CASSETLTSYNEQFF; CDR3 DNA: TGCGCCAGCAGCGAGACACTGACCTCCTACAATGAGCAGTTCTTC
clone size: NA; D gene: TRBD2; V gene: TRBV3-1; J gene: TRBJ2-3; CDR3 protein: CASDGTSGRSGTDTQYF; CDR3 DNA: TGTGCCAGCGACGGGACTAGCGGGAGAAGTGGCACAGATACGCAGTATTTT